The T cell receptor beta chain under discussion was sequenced for a study of T cell changes during pregnancy in multiple sclerosis. Trimming pared 6 bases from V and 5 bases from J, leaving 9 bases between. Per germline, CDR1 MNHNY and CDR2 SVGAGI (reference sequence). CDR3 length: 12 residues. Produced via immunoSEQ multiplex PCR; TCRdb's table is partial and in-frame only. The sample has some 69,000 clones; about 90% are singletons. The TCR was taken from a female donor in good health, enrolled as a control in a pregnancy study. The chain recombines TRBV6-6 with TRBJ2-3; a possible D gene is TRBD2 (5 bases). The sequencing here drew on peripheral blood, taken in the second trimester of pregnancy. The CDR3 loop is CASSLTRDTQYF. Written as DNA, the CDR3 is TGTGCCAGCAGCCTCACTAGAGATACGCAGTATTTT.